The sequence of this T cell receptor (beta chain) was determined in a study of CD8 T cells in ankylosing spondylitis. TCRdb passed the 5' RACE reads through MiXCR, listing each CDR3 protein once. Of more than 60,000 distinct CDR3 sequences listed, more than 5.5% were seen once; the top ten hold about 5%. V lost 5 bases to trimming and J lost 4 bases, with 22 bases between them. This CDR3 comprises 17 residues. Germline-derived CDR1 and CDR2 are SGHAT and FQNNGV. This sequence was found in a male donor with ankylosing spondylitis. Sample: synovial fluid, either unsorted or a sorted T cell fraction (not recorded which). The chain has TRBV11-2 and TRBJ2-3; D is undetermined. DNA for the CDR3: TGTGCCAGCAGCCCCCGTATGGTGAAGTTTAGGCCAGATACGCAGTATTTT. This translates into CASSPRMVKFRPDTQYF.